The source of this TCR beta chain is a study of Ad26.COV2.S vaccination and SARS-CoV-2 variants. V was pared by 0 bases and J by 4 bases, with 6 bases of the junction left unmatched. Germline V gene lookup returns CDR1 SGHRS and CDR2 YFSETQ. This CDR3 spans 15 amino acids. Treatment reported: 19 received Ad26.COV2.S at low or high dose, single or two shots; five or six received placebo; per-sample allocation not given. The samples date from day 63 after the first vaccine or placebo injection. This table comes from immunoSEQ multiplex PCR, and its TCRdb copy is limited to in-frame clones, with some not included. In the table there are about 320,000 clones, about 86% of which are singletons.

This receptor was taken from a person between 18 and 60 years old who received the Ad26.COV2.S COVID-19 vaccine or a placebo. This chain joins TRBV5-1 and TRBJ1-2; 7 bases are a match to TRBD1. Material: peripheral blood, obtained in a trial of Ad26.COV2.S vaccine versus placebo. The CDR3 DNA is TGCGCCAGCAGCTTGGTCAACGCAGGGGGCTATGGCTACACCTTC. It codes for CASSLVNAGGYGYTF.